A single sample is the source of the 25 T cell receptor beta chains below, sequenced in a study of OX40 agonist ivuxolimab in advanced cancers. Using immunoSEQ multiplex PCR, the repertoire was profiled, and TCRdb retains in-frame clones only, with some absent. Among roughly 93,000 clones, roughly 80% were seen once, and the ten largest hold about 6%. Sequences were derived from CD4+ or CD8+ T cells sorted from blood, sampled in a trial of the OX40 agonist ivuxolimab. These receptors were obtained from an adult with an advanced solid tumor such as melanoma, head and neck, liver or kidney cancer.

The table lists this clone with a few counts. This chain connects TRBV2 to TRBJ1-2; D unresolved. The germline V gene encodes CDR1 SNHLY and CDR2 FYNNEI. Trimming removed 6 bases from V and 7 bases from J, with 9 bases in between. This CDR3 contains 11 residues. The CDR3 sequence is CASRGPRGYTF. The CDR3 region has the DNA TGTGCCAGCAGGGGCCCCCGTGGCTACACCTTC.

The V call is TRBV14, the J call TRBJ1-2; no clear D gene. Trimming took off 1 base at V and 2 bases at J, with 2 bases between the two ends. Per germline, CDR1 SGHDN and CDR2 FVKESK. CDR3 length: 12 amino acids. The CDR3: CASSQGNYGYTF. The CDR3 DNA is TGTGCCAGCAGCCAAGGGAACTATGGCTACACCTTC. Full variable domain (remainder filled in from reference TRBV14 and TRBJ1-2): EAGVTQFPSHSVIEKGQTVTLRCDPISGHDNLYWYRRVMGKEIKFLLHFVKESKQDESGMPNNRFLAERTGGTYSTLKVQPAELEDSGVYFCASSQGNYGYTFGSGTRLTVV.

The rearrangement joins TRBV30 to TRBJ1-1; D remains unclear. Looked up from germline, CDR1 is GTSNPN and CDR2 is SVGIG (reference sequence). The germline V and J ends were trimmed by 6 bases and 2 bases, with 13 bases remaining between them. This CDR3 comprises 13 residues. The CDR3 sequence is CACIGQVNTEAFF. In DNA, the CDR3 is TGTGCCTGCATTGGGCAGGTCAACACTGAAGCTTTCTTT.

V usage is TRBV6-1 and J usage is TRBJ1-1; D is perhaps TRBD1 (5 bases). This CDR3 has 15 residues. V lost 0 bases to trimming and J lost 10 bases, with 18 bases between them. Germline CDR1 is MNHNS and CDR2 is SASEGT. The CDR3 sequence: CASSEARRAGMVAFF. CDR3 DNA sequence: TGTGCCAGCAGTGAAGCGAGAAGGGCAGGGATGGTAGCTTTCTTT.

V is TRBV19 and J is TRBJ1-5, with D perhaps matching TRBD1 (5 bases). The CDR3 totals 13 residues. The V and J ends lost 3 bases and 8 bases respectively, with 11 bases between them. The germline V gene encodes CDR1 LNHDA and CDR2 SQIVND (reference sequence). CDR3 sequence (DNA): TGTGCCAGTAGTATCAGTAGGGGAAAGCCCCAGCATTTT. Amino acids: CASSISRGKPQHF.

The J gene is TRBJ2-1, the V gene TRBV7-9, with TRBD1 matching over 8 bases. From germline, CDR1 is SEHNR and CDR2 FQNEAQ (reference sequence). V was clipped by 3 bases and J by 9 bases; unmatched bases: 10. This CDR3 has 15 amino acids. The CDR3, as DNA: TGTGCCAGCAGCTTGGGACAGGCCGCCCTCAGTGAGCAGTTCTTC. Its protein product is CASSLGQAALSEQFF.

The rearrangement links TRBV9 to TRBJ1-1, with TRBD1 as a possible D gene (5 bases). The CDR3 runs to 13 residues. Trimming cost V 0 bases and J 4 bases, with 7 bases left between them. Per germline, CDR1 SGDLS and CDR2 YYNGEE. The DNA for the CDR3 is TGTGCCAGCAGCGTAGTGCAGGGCACTGAAGCTTTCTTT. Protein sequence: CASSVVQGTEAFF. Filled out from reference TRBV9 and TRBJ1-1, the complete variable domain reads DSGVTQTPKHLITATGQRVTLRCSPRSGDLSVYWYQQSLDQGLQFLIQYYNGEERAKGNILERFSAQQFPDLHSELNLSSLELGDSALYFCASSVVQGTEAFFGQGTRLTVV.

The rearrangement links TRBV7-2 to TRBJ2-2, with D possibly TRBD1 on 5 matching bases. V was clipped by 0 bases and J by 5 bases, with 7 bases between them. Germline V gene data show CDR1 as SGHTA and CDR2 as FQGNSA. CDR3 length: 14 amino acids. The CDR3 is CASSLAGVTGELFF. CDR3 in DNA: TGTGCCAGCAGCTTAGCAGGGGTTACCGGGGAGCTGTTTTTT.

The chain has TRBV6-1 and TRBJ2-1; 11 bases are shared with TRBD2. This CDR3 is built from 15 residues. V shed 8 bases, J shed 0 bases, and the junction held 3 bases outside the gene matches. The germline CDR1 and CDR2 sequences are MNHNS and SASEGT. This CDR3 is CASGLAGNSYNEQFF. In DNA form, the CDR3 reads TGTGCCAGCGGACTAGCGGGCAACTCCTACAATGAGCAGTTCTTC.

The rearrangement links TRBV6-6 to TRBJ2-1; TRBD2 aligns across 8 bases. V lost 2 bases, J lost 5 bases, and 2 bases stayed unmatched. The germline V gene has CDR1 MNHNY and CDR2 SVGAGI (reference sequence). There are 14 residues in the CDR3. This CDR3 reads CASSYGGGNNEQFF. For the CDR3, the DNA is TGTGCCAGCAGTTACGGCGGGGGGAACAATGAGCAGTTCTTC.

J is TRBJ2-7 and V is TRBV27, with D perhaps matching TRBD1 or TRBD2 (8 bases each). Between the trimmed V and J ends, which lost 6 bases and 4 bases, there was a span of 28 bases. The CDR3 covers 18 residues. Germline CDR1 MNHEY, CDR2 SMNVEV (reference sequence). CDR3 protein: CASSRLTSGQGRGYEQYF. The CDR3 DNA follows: TGTGCCAGCAGCCGCCTAACTAGCGGACAGGGCCGGGGGTACGAGCAGTACTTC.

The CDR3 DNA is TGTGCCAGCAGGACTGACAGGGTTCTTGAAAAACTGTTTTTT. It is translated as CASRTDRVLEKLFF. The V gene is TRBV6-6, the J gene TRBJ1-4; 7 bases match TRBD1. The CDR3 totals 14 residues. V lost 6 bases, J lost 7 bases, and 8 bases stayed unmatched. The V gene's germline CDR1 is MNHNY and CDR2 SVGAGI (reference sequence).

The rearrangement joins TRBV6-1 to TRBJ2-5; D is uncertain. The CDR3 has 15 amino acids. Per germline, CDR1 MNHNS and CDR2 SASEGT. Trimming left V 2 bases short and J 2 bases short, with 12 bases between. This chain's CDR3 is CASSENPGPQETQYF. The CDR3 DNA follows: TGTGCCAGCAGTGAAAATCCTGGACCACAAGAGACCCAGTACTTC.

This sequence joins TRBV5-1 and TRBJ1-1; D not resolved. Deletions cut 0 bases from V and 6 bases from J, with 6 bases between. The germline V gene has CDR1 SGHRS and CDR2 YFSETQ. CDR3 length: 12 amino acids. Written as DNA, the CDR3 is TGCGCCAGCAGCTTGGCCGGGCCTGAAGCTTTCTTT. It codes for CASSLAGPEAFF. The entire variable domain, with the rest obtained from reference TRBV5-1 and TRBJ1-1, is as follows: KAGVTQTPRYLIKTRGQQVTLSCSPISGHRSVSWYQQTPGQGLQFLFEYFSETQRNKGNFPGRFSGRQFSNSRSEMNVSTLELGDSALYLCASSLAGPEAFFGQGTRLTVV.

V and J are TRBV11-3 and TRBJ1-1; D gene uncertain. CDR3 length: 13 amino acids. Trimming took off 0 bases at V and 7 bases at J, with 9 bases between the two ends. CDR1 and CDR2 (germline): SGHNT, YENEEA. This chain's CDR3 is CASSLEVGLEAFF. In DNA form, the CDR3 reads TGTGCCAGCAGCTTAGAGGTAGGACTTGAAGCTTTCTTT.

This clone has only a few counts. The CDR3 spells CAISESSQSETQYF. The CDR3 DNA sequence: TGTGCCATCAGTGAGTCGTCGCAGAGCGAGACCCAGTACTTC. The chain employs TRBV10-3 and TRBJ2-5; D remains ambiguous. V lost 0 bases to trimming and J lost 5 bases, with 10 bases between them. The CDR3 runs 14 residues. CDR1 and CDR2 (germline): ENHRY, SYGVKD.

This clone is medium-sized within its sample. CDR3 DNA sequence: TGTGCCAGCAGCGGGACACTAAATTCACCCCTCCACTTT. Protein: CASSGTLNSPLHF. The V gene is TRBV4-2, the J gene TRBJ1-6; D might be TRBD1 (6 bases). Germline CDR1 and CDR2: LGHNA and YNFKEQ. The V and J ends lost 5 bases and 7 bases respectively, with 9 bases between them. The CDR3 is made up of 13 amino acids.

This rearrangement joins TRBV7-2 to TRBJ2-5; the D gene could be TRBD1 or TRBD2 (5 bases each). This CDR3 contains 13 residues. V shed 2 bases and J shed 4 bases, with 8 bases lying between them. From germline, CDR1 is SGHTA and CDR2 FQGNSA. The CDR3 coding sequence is TGTGCCAGCAGCTTATCTGGGGGAGAGACCCAGTACTTC. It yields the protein CASSLSGGETQYF.

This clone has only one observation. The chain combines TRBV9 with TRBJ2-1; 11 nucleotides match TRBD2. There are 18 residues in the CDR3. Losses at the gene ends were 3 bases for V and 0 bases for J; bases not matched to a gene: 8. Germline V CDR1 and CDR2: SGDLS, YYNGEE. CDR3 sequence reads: CASSAPPSGGYSYNEQFF. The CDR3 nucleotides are TGTGCCAGCAGCGCTCCCCCTAGCGGGGGGTACTCCTACAATGAGCAGTTCTTC.

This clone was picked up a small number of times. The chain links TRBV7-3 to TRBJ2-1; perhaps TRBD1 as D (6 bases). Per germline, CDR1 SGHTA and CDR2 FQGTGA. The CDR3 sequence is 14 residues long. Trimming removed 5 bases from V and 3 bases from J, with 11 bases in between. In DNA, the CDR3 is TGTGCCAGCAGCCATGGACAGAACTACAATGAGCAGTTCTTC. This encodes CASSHGQNYNEQFF.

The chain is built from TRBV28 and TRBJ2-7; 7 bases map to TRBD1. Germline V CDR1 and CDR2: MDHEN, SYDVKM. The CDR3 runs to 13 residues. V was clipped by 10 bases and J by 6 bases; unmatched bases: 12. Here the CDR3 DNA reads TGTGCCACCCAGGCAGGGGGAATAGTCGAGCAGTACTTC. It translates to CATQAGGIVEQYF. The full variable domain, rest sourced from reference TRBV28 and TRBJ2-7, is DVKVTQSSRYLVKRTGEKVFLECVQDMDHENMFWYRQDPGLGLRLIYFSYDVKMKEKGDIPEGYSVSREKKERFSLILESASTNQTSMYLCATQAGGIVEQYFGPGTRLTVT.

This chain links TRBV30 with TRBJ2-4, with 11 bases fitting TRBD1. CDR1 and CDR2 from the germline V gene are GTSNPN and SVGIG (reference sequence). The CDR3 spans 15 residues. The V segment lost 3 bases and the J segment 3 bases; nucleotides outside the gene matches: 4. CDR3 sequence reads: CAWSTGTGGKNIQYF. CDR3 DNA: TGTGCCTGGAGCACAGGGACAGGGGGCAAAAACATTCAGTACTTC.

The chain's CDR3 is CASSDPKGGAEEQYF. The CDR3 region has the DNA TGTGCCAGCAGTGACCCTAAAGGAGGGGCAGAGGAGCAGTACTTC. The genes are TRBV25-1 and TRBJ2-7; TRBD2 might be the D (6 bases). The V end was cut by 3 bases, the J end by 7 bases, with 19 bases between. The CDR3 runs 15 residues. In germline, CDR1 is MGHDK, CDR2 SYGVNS.

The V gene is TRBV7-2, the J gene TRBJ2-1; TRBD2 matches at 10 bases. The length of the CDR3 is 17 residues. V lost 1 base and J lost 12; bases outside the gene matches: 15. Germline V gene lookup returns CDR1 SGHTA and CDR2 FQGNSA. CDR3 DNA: TGTGCCAGCAGCTTAGAAGTAGCGGGGGGCCTAAGGCGGTTGCAGTTCTTC. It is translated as CASSLEVAGGLRRLQFF.

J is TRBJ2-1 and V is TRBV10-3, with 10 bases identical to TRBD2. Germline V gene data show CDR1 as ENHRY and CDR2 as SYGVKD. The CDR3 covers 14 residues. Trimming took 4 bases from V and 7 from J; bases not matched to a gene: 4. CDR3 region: CAISAVTSGNEQFF. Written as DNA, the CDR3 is TGTGCCATCAGTGCCGTGACTAGCGGGAATGAGCAGTTCTTC.